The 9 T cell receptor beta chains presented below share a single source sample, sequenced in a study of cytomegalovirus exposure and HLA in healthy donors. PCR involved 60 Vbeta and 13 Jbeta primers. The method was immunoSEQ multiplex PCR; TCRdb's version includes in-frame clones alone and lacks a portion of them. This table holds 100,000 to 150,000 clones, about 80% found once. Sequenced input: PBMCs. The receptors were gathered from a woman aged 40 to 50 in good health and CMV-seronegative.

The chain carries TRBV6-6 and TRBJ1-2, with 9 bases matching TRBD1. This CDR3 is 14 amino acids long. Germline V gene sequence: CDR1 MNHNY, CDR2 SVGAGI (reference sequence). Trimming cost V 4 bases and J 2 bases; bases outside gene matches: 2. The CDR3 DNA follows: TGTGCCAGCAGTTCTGGGACAGGGAACTATGGCTACACCTTC. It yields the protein CASSSGTGNYGYTF.

CDR3 DNA sequence: TGCGCCAGCACCCCGACAGGGAGGCTTATGAACACTGAAGCTTTCTTT. Translated, it gives CASTPTGRLMNTEAFF. V is TRBV5-1 and J is TRBJ1-1; TRBD1 agrees at 7 bases. Germline CDR1 is SGHRS and CDR2 is YFSETQ. The CDR3 has 16 residues. V lost 6 bases to trimming and J lost 0 bases; unmatched junction nucleotides: 11.

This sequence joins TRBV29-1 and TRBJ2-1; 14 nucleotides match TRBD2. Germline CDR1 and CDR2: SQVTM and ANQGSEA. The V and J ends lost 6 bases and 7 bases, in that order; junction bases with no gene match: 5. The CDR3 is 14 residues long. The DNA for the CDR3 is TGCAGCGTGGGGACTAGCGGGAGCGTAAATGAGCAGTTCTTC. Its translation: CSVGTSGSVNEQFF.

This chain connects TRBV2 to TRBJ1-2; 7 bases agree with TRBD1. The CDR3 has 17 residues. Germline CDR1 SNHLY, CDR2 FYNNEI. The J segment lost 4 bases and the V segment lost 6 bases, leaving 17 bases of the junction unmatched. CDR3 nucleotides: TGTGCCAGCAGCTCCGTGGTGGGGACAGCCTACGCCTATGGCTACACCTTC. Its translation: CASSSVVGTAYAYGYTF. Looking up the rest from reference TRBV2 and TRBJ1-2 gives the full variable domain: EPEVTQTPSHQVTQMGQEVILRCVPISNHLYFYWYRQILGQKVEFLVSFYNNEISEKSEIFDDQFSVERPDGSNFTLKIRSTKLEDSAMYFCASSSVVGTAYAYGYTFGSGTRLTVV.

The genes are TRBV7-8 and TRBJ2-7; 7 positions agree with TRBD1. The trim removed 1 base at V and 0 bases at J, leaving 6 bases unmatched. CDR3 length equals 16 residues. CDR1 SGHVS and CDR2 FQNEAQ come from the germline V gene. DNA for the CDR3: TGTGCCAGCAGCTTAGACAGACAGGGAAGCTCCTACGAGCAGTACTTC. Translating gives CASSLDRQGSSYEQYF. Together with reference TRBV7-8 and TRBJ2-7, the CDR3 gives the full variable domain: GAGVSQSPRYKVAKRGQDVALRCDPISGHVSLFWYQQALGQGPEFLTYFQNEAQLDKSGLPSDRFFAERPEGSVSTLKIQRTQQEDSAVYLCASSLDRQGSSYEQYFGPGTRLTVT.

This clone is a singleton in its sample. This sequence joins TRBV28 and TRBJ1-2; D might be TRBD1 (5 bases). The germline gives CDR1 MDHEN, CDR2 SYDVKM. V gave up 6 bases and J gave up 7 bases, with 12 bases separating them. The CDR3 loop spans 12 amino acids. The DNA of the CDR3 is TGTGCCAGCAGGATCCCGGGGGGTGGCTACACCTTC. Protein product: CASRIPGGGYTF.

CDR3: CASSQGPTTSYEQYF. The DNA of the CDR3 is TGCGCCAGCAGCCAAGGGCCGACTACCTCCTACGAGCAGTACTTC. This rearrangement joins TRBV4-1 to TRBJ2-7, with D possibly being TRBD2 (5 bases). Germline-derived CDR1 and CDR2 are MGHRA and YSYEKL. The CDR3 spans 15 residues. With 1 base removed from V and 0 bases from J, the gap between germline ends came to 10 bases.

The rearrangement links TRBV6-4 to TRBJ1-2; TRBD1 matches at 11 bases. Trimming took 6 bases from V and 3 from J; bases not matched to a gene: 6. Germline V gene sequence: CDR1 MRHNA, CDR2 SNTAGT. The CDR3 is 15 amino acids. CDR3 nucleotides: TGTGCCAGCAGACCCGGGACAGGGGGTGACTATGGCTACACCTTC. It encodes CASRPGTGGDYGYTF.

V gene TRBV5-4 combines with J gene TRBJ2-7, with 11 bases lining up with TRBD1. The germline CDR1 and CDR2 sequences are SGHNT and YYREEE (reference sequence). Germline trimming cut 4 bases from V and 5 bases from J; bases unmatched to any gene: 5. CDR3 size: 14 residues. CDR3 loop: CASSTWTGGDEQYF. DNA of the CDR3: TGTGCCAGCAGCACCTGGACAGGGGGCGACGAGCAGTACTTC. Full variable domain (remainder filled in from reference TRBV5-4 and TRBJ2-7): ETGVTQSPTHLIKTRGQQVTLRCSSQSGHNTVSWYQQALGQGPQFIFQYYREEENGRGNFPPRFSGLQFPNYSSELNVNALELDDSALYLCASSTWTGGDEQYFGPGTRLTVT.